The 27 T cell receptor beta chains presented below share a single source sample, sequenced in a study of T cells after posttransplantation cyclophosphamide. TCRdb's copy holds only in-frame clones and misses some; the assay was immunoSEQ multiplex PCR. Altogether roughly 3,300 clones were found in the sample, and no singletons occur. Busulfan-fludarabine conditioning, marrow transplant, and cyclophosphamide on days +3 and +4 were administered. The input for sequencing was PBMCs, taken after allogeneic stem cell transplant with posttransplant cyclophosphamide. These receptors were collected from a female patient in her 60s who received an allogeneic stem cell transplant from a related donor and was CMV-positive. Some T cells could come from the graft donor.

This clone was detected ten times or more. The CDR3 DNA is TGCGCCAGCAGCTTGGACAGGGGCGGTTCACCCCTCCACTTT. The encoded protein is CASSLDRGGSPLHF. The gene calls are TRBV5-1 and TRBJ1-6; 7 nucleotides align to TRBD1. The CDR3 consists of 14 residues. The germline gives CDR1 SGHRS, CDR2 YFSETQ. V shed 0 bases and J 9 bases; nucleotides not matched to a gene: 3.

Ten or more counts support this clone. The J gene is TRBJ2-7, the V gene TRBV7-2; 7 bases align to TRBD2. With 2 bases clipped from V and 3 bases from J, the junction kept 7 bases outside the gene matches. CDR1 SGHTA and CDR2 FQGNSA come from the germline V gene. The CDR3 is made up of 15 amino acids. CDR3: CASSLTEAGFYEQYF. CDR3 nucleotide sequence: TGTGCCAGCAGCTTAACGGAAGCGGGATTCTACGAGCAGTACTTC.

This clone has a count of ten or more. The chain uses TRBV6-5 and TRBJ1-6; D uncertain. Germline loops: CDR1 MNHEY, CDR2 SVGAGI. Between the trimmed V and J ends, which lost 2 bases and 0 bases, there was a span of 8 bases. This CDR3 spans 16 amino acids. CDR3 amino acids: CASSYQRDSYNSPLHF. The CDR3 coding sequence is TGTGCCAGCAGTTACCAGCGGGACTCCTATAATTCACCCCTCCACTTT.

In this sample, this clone turned up many times. This rearrangement joins TRBV7-2 to TRBJ1-2; D uncertain. Germline-derived CDR1 and CDR2 are SGHTA and FQGNSA. V was pared by 3 bases and J by 4 bases, with 9 bases between. The CDR3 loop spans 13 amino acids. This CDR3 reads CASSFQVIYGYTF. DNA of the CDR3: TGTGCCAGCAGCTTCCAGGTTATCTATGGCTACACCTTC.

The gene calls are TRBV12-3 or TRBV12-4 and TRBJ2-5; 12 bases match TRBD2. The CDR3 consists of 16 residues. Germline trimming cut 3 bases from V and 0 bases from J; bases unmatched to any gene: 2. The CDR3 DNA sequence: TGTGCCAGCAGTTTCCGGACTAGCGGGAACCAAGAGACCCAGTACTTC. Encoded protein: CASSFRTSGNQETQYF.

This clone was counted ten times or more. This rearrangement joins TRBV7-9 to TRBJ2-1, with D perhaps TRBD2 (6 bases). Trimming left V 1 base short and J 6 bases short, with 10 bases between. CDR1 is SEHNR, CDR2 FQNEAQ, per germline (reference sequence). The CDR3 loop spans 14 amino acids. The CDR3 spells CASSLGGIANEQFF. The CDR3 region has the DNA TGTGCCAGCAGCTTAGGCGGGATTGCCAATGAGCAGTTCTTC.

Judged by abundance, this clone is medium-sized. The chain has TRBV12-3 or TRBV12-4 and TRBJ2-7, with 9 positions matching TRBD2. The CDR3 has 15 residues. V shed 4 bases, J shed 4 bases, and the junction held 8 bases outside the gene matches. The CDR3 is CASSSPGLASYEQYF. Written as DNA, the CDR3 is TGTGCCAGCAGTTCACCGGGACTAGCCTCGTACGAGCAGTACTTC.

Sample share makes this clone large. The CDR3 DNA reads as TGTGCCAGCAGTCCAGGGGGGACTGGAAACACCATATATTTT. Translating gives CASSPGGTGNTIYF. V is TRBV28 and J is TRBJ1-3; 7 bases align to TRBD1. The V and J ends lost 5 bases and 2 bases, in that order; junction bases with no gene match: 3. The CDR3 totals 14 residues. The germline V gene encodes CDR1 MDHEN and CDR2 SYDVKM.

Relative to its sample, this clone is medium-sized. The V call is TRBV29-1, the J call TRBJ2-1, with 7 bases matching TRBD1. The CDR3 is made up of 13 amino acids. J lost 10 bases, V lost 0 bases, and 6 bases had no gene match. The germline V gene has CDR1 SQVTM and CDR2 ANQGSEA. CDR3 residues: CSVEDPDREEQFF. As DNA, the CDR3 is TGCAGCGTTGAAGATCCCGACAGGGAGGAGCAGTTCTTC.

This clone was detected ten times or more. The rearrangement links TRBV14 to TRBJ1-6; D is possibly TRBD1 (5 bases). Germline V lookup: CDR1 SGHDN, CDR2 FVKESK. CDR3 size: 15 residues. V lost 1 base, J lost 6 bases, and 10 bases lay in between. This CDR3 is CASSQGQGSNSPLHF. DNA for the CDR3: TGTGCCAGCAGCCAAGGGCAGGGAAGTAATTCACCCCTCCACTTT.

This clone was observed at least ten times. CDR3 residues: CASSFRDRGNWGVKLFF. The CDR3 DNA follows: TGTGCCAGCAGTTTTAGGGACAGGGGAAATTGGGGGGTGAAACTGTTTTTT. This sequence joins TRBV28 and TRBJ1-4; 10 bases are shared with TRBD1. Losses at the gene ends were 3 bases for V and 11 bases for J; bases not matched to a gene: 15. This CDR3 contains 17 residues. The V gene's germline CDR1 is MDHEN and CDR2 SYDVKM. Based on the CDR3 plus reference TRBV28 and TRBJ1-4, the full variable domain is DVKVTQSSRYLVKRTGEKVFLECVQDMDHENMFWYRQDPGLGLRLIYFSYDVKMKEKGDIPEGYSVSREKKERFSLILESASTNQTSMYLCASSFRDRGNWGVKLFFGSGTQLSVL.

This clone came up many times. V is TRBV30 and J is TRBJ2-7, with 12 nucleotides matching TRBD1. After removal of 2 bases from V and 2 bases from J, the junction contained 7 bases not matched to a gene. Germline values: CDR1 GTSNPN, CDR2 SVGIG (reference sequence). The CDR3 consists of 16 residues. The CDR3 here is CAWSSPWDRGPYEQYF. The DNA of the CDR3 is TGTGCCTGGAGTTCCCCTTGGGACAGGGGGCCCTACGAGCAGTACTTC.

This clone was observed many times. The rearrangement joins TRBV6-1 to TRBJ2-1; D gene uncertain. Germline V gives CDR1 MNHNS, CDR2 SASEGT. The CDR3 runs 11 residues. Trimming pared 4 bases from V and 12 bases from J, leaving 10 bases between. For the CDR3, the DNA is TGTGCCAGCAGTGTACAGACCCCGCAGTTCTTC. It encodes CASSVQTPQFF.

This clone was seen repeatedly, ten times or more. The chain employs TRBV18 and TRBJ1-1; weak D call: TRBD1 (5 bases). Germline lookup yields CDR1 KGHSH and CDR2 LQKENI. The CDR3 consists of 14 residues. The V and J ends lost 3 bases and 5 bases respectively, with 13 bases between them. CDR3 in amino acids: CASSPEQGGTEAFF. In DNA, the CDR3 is TGTGCCAGCTCACCGGAGCAGGGAGGTACTGAAGCTTTCTTT. The variable domain in full, with the rest retrieved from reference TRBV18 and TRBJ1-1, is NAGVMQNPRHLVRRRGQEARLRCSPMKGHSHVYWYRQLPEEGLKFMVYLQKENIIDESGMPKERFSAEFPKEGPSILRIQQVVRGDSAAYFCASSPEQGGTEAFFGQGTRLTVV.

This clone was counted many times. V usage is TRBV6-5 and J usage is TRBJ2-7; TRBD1 might be the D (5 bases). The germline gives CDR1 MNHEY, CDR2 SVGAGI. The CDR3 totals 13 residues. Trimming pared 8 bases from V and 4 bases from J, leaving 15 bases between. The CDR3 DNA reads as TGTGCCAGCTCACCAGGGAACCCGTACGAGCAGTACTTC. Protein: CASSPGNPYEQYF.

The table lists this clone with a few counts. The genes are TRBV30 and TRBJ2-5; possibly TRBD1 for D (5 bases). The length of the CDR3 is 15 residues. The V end was cut by 1 base, the J end by 5 bases, with 17 bases between. Looked up from germline, CDR1 is GTSNPN and CDR2 is SVGIG (reference sequence). The CDR3 is CAWSAGRAKGETQYF. CDR3 DNA: TGTGCCTGGAGTGCGGGCAGGGCTAAGGGGGAGACCCAGTACTTC. Together with reference TRBV30 and TRBJ2-5, the CDR3 gives the full variable domain: SQTIHQWPATLVQPVGSPLSLECTVEGTSNPNLYWYRQAAGRGLQLLFYSVGIGQISSEVPQNLSASRPQDRQFILSSKKLLLSDSGFYLCAWSAGRAKGETQYFGPGTRLLVL.

This clone was recorded many times. V usage is TRBV29-1 and J usage is TRBJ2-1; maybe TRBD1 (6 bases). V was cut by 4 bases and J by 4 bases, with 8 bases left in between. Germline CDR1 SQVTM, CDR2 ANQGSEA. The CDR3 contains 12 residues. CDR3 in amino acids: CSVVGHYNEQFF. The CDR3 DNA reads as TGCAGCGTTGTGGGACATTACAATGAGCAGTTCTTC.

This clone has at least ten counts. The chain uses TRBV12-3 or TRBV12-4 and TRBJ1-5; TRBD1 matches at 7 bases. V lost 2 bases and J lost 4; bases outside the gene matches: 5. The CDR3 loop spans 15 amino acids. The CDR3 DNA reads as TGTGCCAGCAGTTTATGGGGACAGTTTAATCAGCCCCAGCATTTT. This translates into CASSLWGQFNQPQHF.

Relative to its sample, this clone is medium-sized (0.01 to 0.1%). The rearrangement joins TRBV5-4 to TRBJ2-7; 13 bases match TRBD2. Germline V lookup: CDR1 SGHNT, CDR2 YYREEE (reference sequence). V dropped 3 bases and J dropped 4; count of bases not matched to a gene: 4. CDR3 size: 15 residues. CDR3 nucleotide sequence: TGTGCCAGCAGCTCCGGGACTAGCGGGAAGTACGAGCAGTACTTC. Translated, it gives CASSSGTSGKYEQYF.

In its sample, this clone was seen many times. The genes are TRBV29-1 and TRBJ1-2; D not resolved. CDR1 and CDR2 from the germline V gene are SQVTM and ANQGSEA. This CDR3 spans 12 amino acids. V was shortened by 4 bases and J by 0 bases, with 6 bases between the two germline ends. CDR3 nucleotide sequence: TGCAGCGTTGCAGGCGCTAACTATGGCTACACCTTC. Translation gives CSVAGANYGYTF.

This clone appeared many times. V gene TRBV6-6 combines with J gene TRBJ1-1, with D perhaps matching TRBD1 (6 bases). The CDR3 is 16 amino acids. Germline CDR1 and CDR2: MNHNY and SVGAGI (reference sequence). Between the trimmed V and J ends, which lost 6 bases and 1 base, there was a span of 18 bases. This CDR3 reads CASSRGQRGQNTEAFF. The CDR3 nucleotides read TGTGCCAGCAGCCGAGGACAGAGGGGCCAGAACACTGAAGCTTTCTTT.

This clone was recorded many times. The chain combines TRBV6-5 with TRBJ1-4; D gene ambiguous. Between the trimmed V and J ends, which lost 5 bases and 4 bases, there was a span of 14 bases. The germline gives CDR1 MNHEY, CDR2 SVGAGI. This CDR3 has 15 residues. The DNA for the CDR3 is TGTGCCAGCAGTACCTTAGAGACTCGTAATGAAAAACTGTTTTTT. It is translated as CASSTLETRNEKLFF.

This clone has a count of ten or more. This chain joins TRBV6-5 and TRBJ1-4; D not certain. The CDR3 runs to 15 residues. Germline V gives CDR1 MNHEY, CDR2 SVGAGI. V lost 0 bases, J lost 7 bases, and 12 bases lay in between. Here the CDR3 reads CASSYSAARGEKLFF. For the CDR3, the DNA is TGTGCCAGCAGTTACTCGGCGGCCCGGGGTGAAAAACTGTTTTTT.

In this sample, this clone turned up many times. The rearrangement joins TRBV24-1 to TRBJ2-1; 9 nucleotides align to TRBD1. Germline-derived CDR1 and CDR2 are KGHDR and SFDVKD. The CDR3 consists of 16 residues. Unmatched junction bases numbered 4, after V lost 2 bases and J lost 3 bases. The CDR3 DNA reads as TGTGCCACCAGTGATTACGGGACAGGGAACTACAATGAGCAGTTCTTC. Amino acid sequence: CATSDYGTGNYNEQFF.

This clone has at least ten counts. This sequence joins TRBV5-8 and TRBJ1-1, with TRBD1 as a possible D gene (5 bases). Between the trimmed V and J ends, which lost 2 bases and 0 bases, there was a span of 11 bases. CDR1 is SGHTS and CDR2 is YDEGEE in the germline V gene. The CDR3 contains 15 residues. The CDR3 loop is CASSFSGKMNTEAFF. The CDR3, as DNA: TGTGCCAGCAGCTTTTCAGGGAAAATGAACACTGAAGCTTTCTTT. Using reference TRBV5-8 and TRBJ1-1 for the parts outside the CDR3, the full variable domain is EAGVTQSPTHLIKTRGQQATLRCSPISGHTSVYWYQQALGLGLQFLLWYDEGEERNRGNFPPRFSGRQFPNYSSELNVNALELEDSALYLCASSFSGKMNTEAFFGQGTRLTVV.

In this sample, this clone turned up many times. The gene calls are TRBV11-3 and TRBJ1-1; TRBD1 matches at 8 bases. This CDR3 is 14 amino acids long. The V gene's germline CDR1 is SGHNT and CDR2 YENEEA. The CDR3: CASRLAGQGGQAFF. The CDR3 DNA is TGTGCAAGTCGCTTGGCAGGACAGGGAGGGCAAGCTTTCTTT.

In this sample, this clone turned up many times. The rearrangement joins TRBV15 to TRBJ1-5, with D unresolved. Trimming took off 7 bases at V and 0 bases at J, with 10 bases between the two ends. The CDR3 is 14 amino acids. Looked up from germline, CDR1 is LNHNV and CDR2 is YYDKDF (reference sequence). CDR3: CATTYVYSNQPQHF. DNA of the CDR3: TGTGCCACCACGTATGTCTATAGCAATCAGCCCCAGCATTTT.